This T cell receptor beta chain was identified in a study of blood T cell repertoires in COVID-19. Study as a whole: Sources were T cells, B-cell-depleted T cells, or PBMCs; the material itself was cDNA or gDNA.

Cohorts were assigned according to the clinical history that participants reported. The CDR3 has 16 amino acids. V lost 0 bases and J 1 base, leaving 11 bases between the germline ends. Germline assignment: CDR1 SGDLS and CDR2 YYNGEE. In the original workflow: Reference gene primer amplification yielded estimated nucleated cell counts. Sequenced by immunoSEQ multiplex PCR; TCRdb stores in-frame clones only, minus some. The DNA was the basis for D and trimming; V, J and clone size are from that table. The table includes hundreds of thousands of clones, 75% to 90% detected once. V usage is TRBV9 and J usage is TRBJ2-1; a weak D match, TRBD2 (5 bases). The origin of this receptor is a woman aged 25 to 45 with acute COVID-19. The sample was PBMCs or T cells enriched from blood (not recorded which). CDR3 protein: CASSVGPGVSYNEQFF. CDR3 nucleotide sequence: TGTGCCAGCAGCGTAGGTCCCGGGGTGTCCTACAATGAGCAGTTCTTC.